This entry concerns a single T cell receptor beta chain. Looked up from germline, CDR1 is SGHVS and CDR2 is FQNEAQ. CDR3 length: 17 residues. V dropped 5 bases and J dropped 0 bases, with 19 bases sitting between them. Original analysis: Amplified reference gene primers provided the basis for estimating nucleated cell counts. Assay: immunoSEQ multiplex PCR; the TCRdb copy retains only in-frame clones and omits some. Clone size and the V and J calls come from that table; the DNA yielded D and trimming. The sample records roughly 180,000 clones, approximately 90% being singletons. This specimen belongs to a study of blood T cell repertoires in COVID-19. Study information: Acute-phase and convalescent COVID-19 samples originated in the United States, Italy and Spain. T cells, B-cell-depleted T cells, or PBMCs provided the cDNA or gDNA that served as material.

Sequenced: peripheral blood. The chain uses TRBV7-8 and TRBJ1-1; TRBD1 is a possible D gene (5 bases). This clonotype was sampled from a man in his 70s with active or convalescent COVID-19. The CDR3: CASSPVGQLLMNTEAFF. The DNA for the CDR3 is TGTGCCAGCAGCCCGGTAGGACAACTTTTGATGAACACTGAAGCTTTCTTT.